Listed here are 17 T cell receptor beta chains from one sample, sequenced in a study of regulatory T cells in long-lasting Graves disease (dated by TCRdb to the early 2020s). The library was made by multiplex PCR. Sequencing instrument: Illumina HiSeq 4000. iRepertoire HTBI primers and Arm-PCR amplification of CDR3 regions were used to construct TCR beta libraries. Through fastp at Q25 and MiXCR, TCRdb rebuilt clones from the public reads, retaining in-frame beta chains. Each entry is one CDR3 protein sequence, shown with its most common DNA and genes. The sample table contains 550,000 to 700,000 distinct CDR3 sequences; only one count was recorded for approximately 16% of them. 9.5% to 15% of the sample belongs to the ten largest clones. The time point tag for this specimen amounts to: newly diagnosed GD, antithyroid drugs for less than 3 months. For both TCR sequencing and RNA sequencing, RNA was extracted from PBMCs in TRIzol.

These data also featured in a second study, about T cells in Graves' hyperthyroidism and ophthalmopathy.

The specimen was peripheral blood mononuclear cells (PBMCs), collected at new diagnosis, from a patient treated with antithyroid drugs. The receptors originated from a man between 18 and 35 years old with Graves disease. Donor details come from another sample of the same person, matched by shared clones.

This clonotype was observed a few times. The V gene is TRBV19, the J gene TRBJ2-6; 7 nucleotides align to TRBD1. Germline lookup yields CDR1 LNHDA and CDR2 SQIVND (reference sequence). The junction had 4 bases not matched to a gene; V was cut back by 7 bases and J by 4 bases. This CDR3 contains 14 residues. Here the CDR3 reads CASTTGAGANVLTF. The CDR3 DNA sequence: TGTGCCAGTACTACAGGGGCCGGGGCCAACGTCCTGACTTTC.

V and J are TRBV18 and TRBJ2-2; no definite D call. Germline CDR1 is KGHSH and CDR2 is LQKENI. V was clipped by 0 bases and J by 8 bases, with 25 bases between them. The length of the CDR3 is 19 residues. CDR3 in DNA: TGTGCCAGCTCACCACCCGCCGCTAGAGCCGAGGAACTGAGTGGGGAGCTGTTTTTT. Translating gives CASSPPAARAEELSGELFF.

The J gene is TRBJ1-5, the V gene TRBV29-1, with 11 bases that match TRBD1. The V gene's germline CDR1 is SQVTM and CDR2 ANQGSEA. The CDR3 is 14 amino acids. J was trimmed by 7 bases and V by 3 bases; bases with no gene match: 5. The CDR3 is CSVEGQGEGQPQHF. CDR3 nucleotides: TGCAGCGTTGAGGGACAGGGGGAAGGACAGCCCCAGCATTTT.

CDR3 nucleotide sequence: TGTGCCAGTAGAGGAATTGGCAGGGGTTTGGACGGCTACACCTTC. Protein: CASRGIGRGLDGYTF. This chain joins TRBV19 and TRBJ1-2, with D perhaps matching TRBD1 (6 bases). The V gene lost 6 bases and the J gene lost 8 bases, with 22 bases spanning the gap. This CDR3 comprises 15 residues. The germline CDR1 and CDR2 sequences are LNHDA and SQIVND (reference sequence).

This clonotype occurred a few times. The rearrangement joins TRBV14 to TRBJ2-1, with D possibly being TRBD1 or TRBD2 (5 bases each). Trimming cost V 3 bases and J 7 bases, with 16 bases left between them. The germline CDR1 and CDR2 sequences are SGHDN and FVKESK. The CDR3 loop spans 15 amino acids. The CDR3 spells CASSHSYGTRNEQFF. In DNA form, the CDR3 reads TGTGCCAGCAGCCACTCGTACGGGACGCGGAATGAGCAGTTCTTC.

This clonotype was counted many times. This chain links TRBV20-1 with TRBJ1-5; 8 bases line up with TRBD1. The trim removed 8 bases at V and 7 bases at J, leaving 13 bases unmatched. Looked up from germline, CDR1 is DFQATT and CDR2 is SNEGSKA (reference sequence). The CDR3 contains 14 residues. CDR3: CSLRQGQVRQPQHF. CDR3 sequence (DNA): TGCAGTCTAAGACAGGGGCAAGTGAGGCAGCCCCAGCATTTT.

This clonotype was found many times. The V and J genes are TRBV29-1 and TRBJ1-3; D remains unclear. Between the trimmed V and J ends, which lost 8 bases and 8 bases, there was a span of 10 bases. The CDR3 consists of 10 residues. Germline V lookup: CDR1 SQVTM, CDR2 ANQGSEA. Here the CDR3 DNA reads TGCAGCATTCGAGGAGACACCATATATTTT. Its translation: CSIRGDTIYF.

In its sample, this clonotype was seen many times. The V call is TRBV6-1, the J call TRBJ1-4, with TRBD1 identical over 9 bases. The germline V gene has CDR1 MNHNS and CDR2 SASEGT. The J segment lost 0 bases and the V segment lost 8 bases, leaving 7 bases of the junction unmatched. The length of the CDR3 is 16 residues. The CDR3 nucleotides are TGTGCCAGCCGAACAGGGGGCCTTCCAACTAATGAAAAACTGTTTTTT. Its protein product is CASRTGGLPTNEKLFF.

This clonotype was detected ten times or more. The chain is built from TRBV7-6 and TRBJ2-6; 9 positions match TRBD1. The germline V gene has CDR1 SGHVS and CDR2 FNYEAQ. V was clipped by 2 bases and J by 3 bases; unmatched bases: 8. The CDR3 sequence is 18 residues long. CDR3 amino acids: CASSLSTGGHFGANVLTF. The DNA for the CDR3 is TGTGCCAGCAGCTTATCAACAGGGGGCCATTTTGGGGCCAACGTCCTGACTTTC.

This clonotype showed up just a few times. The chain couples TRBV4-1 to TRBJ2-1; 12 bases fit TRBD2. J was trimmed by 5 bases and V by 4 bases; bases with no gene match: 15. The CDR3 spans 19 residues. The germline V gene encodes CDR1 MGHRA and CDR2 YSYEKL. The CDR3, as DNA: TGCGCCAGCAGCCCAGGGGATAGACTACTAGCGGGGGGCCACAATGAGCAGTTCTTC. It is translated as CASSPGDRLLAGGHNEQFF.

This clonotype showed up many times. The chain employs TRBV18 and TRBJ1-1; 8 nucleotides match TRBD1. Germline V gene data show CDR1 as KGHSH and CDR2 as LQKENI. This CDR3 has 14 residues. V shed 6 bases and J 3 bases; nucleotides not matched to a gene: 6. The CDR3 DNA reads TGTGCCAGCTCCCTTGGGACAGGCGACACTGAAGCTTTCTTT. This sequence encodes CASSLGTGDTEAFF.

This clonotype appeared many times. The rearrangement links TRBV20-1 to TRBJ2-3; no clear D. Looked up from germline, CDR1 is DFQATT and CDR2 is SNEGSKA (reference sequence). Trimming removed 6 bases at V and 2 bases at J, with 9 bases between. The CDR3 is 12 amino acids. The CDR3: CSAPVTTDTQYF. The CDR3 DNA sequence: TGCAGTGCCCCCGTTACCACAGATACGCAGTATTTT.

V gene TRBV20-1 combines with J gene TRBJ1-1, with D possibly matching TRBD1 (5 bases). This CDR3 has 15 amino acids. V lost 3 bases and J 1 base, leaving 15 bases between the germline ends. CDR1 is DFQATT and CDR2 is SNEGSKA in the germline V gene (reference sequence). Written as DNA, the CDR3 is TGCAGTGCTAGTCCGAAAGGGAGGGGGAACACTGAAGCTTTCTTT. Translation: CSASPKGRGNTEAFF.

The chain links TRBV28 to TRBJ1-5; D possibly corresponds to TRBD1 (6 bases). CDR3 length: 14 amino acids. Trimming pared 7 bases from V and 7 bases from J, leaving 17 bases between. CDR1 and CDR2 from the germline V gene are MDHEN and SYDVKM. CDR3 residues: CASIPGGRSQPQHF. Written as DNA, the CDR3 is TGTGCCAGCATCCCGGGGGGGCGCAGCCAGCCCCAGCATTTT.

This clonotype was picked up one time. The chain joins TRBV30 to TRBJ1-6, with D maybe TRBD1 (6 bases). Trimming left V 2 bases short and J 0 bases short, with 8 bases between. The CDR3 length is 15 residues. Germline lookup yields CDR1 GTSNPN and CDR2 SVGIG (reference sequence). CDR3 nucleotide sequence: TGTGCCTGGAGTCAGGGGAGCTCCTATAATTCACCCCTCCACTTT. It codes for CAWSQGSSYNSPLHF. The full variable domain, rest sourced from reference TRBV30 and TRBJ1-6, is SQTIHQWPATLVQPVGSPLSLECTVEGTSNPNLYWYRQAAGRGLQLLFYSVGIGQISSEVPQNLSASRPQDRQFILSSKKLLLSDSGFYLCAWSQGSSYNSPLHFGNGTRLTVT.

This sequence joins TRBV27 and TRBJ1-3, with TRBD1 matching 9 bases. Germline V gene sequence: CDR1 MNHEY, CDR2 SMNVEV (reference sequence). V lost 6 bases, J lost 4 bases, and 7 bases stayed unmatched. The CDR3 sequence is 15 residues long. CDR3 protein: CASRPDRGTGNTIYF. The CDR3 DNA is TGTGCCAGCAGGCCAGACAGGGGGACAGGAAACACCATATATTTT.

Many counts were recorded for this clonotype. The genes are TRBV2 and TRBJ2-5; D call uncertain. The CDR3 has 13 amino acids. Trimming stripped 4 bases from V and 4 bases from J, with 10 bases between. The germline CDR1 and CDR2 sequences are SNHLY and FYNNEI. DNA of the CDR3: TGTGCCAGCAGTGCCTTTGTATTAGAGACCCAGTACTTC. Translation: CASSAFVLETQYF. The full variable domain, completed using reference TRBV2 and TRBJ2-5, is EPEVTQTPSHQVTQMGQEVILRCVPISNHLYFYWYRQILGQKVEFLVSFYNNEISEKSEIFDDQFSVERPDGSNFTLKIRSTKLEDSAMYFCASSAFVLETQYFGPGTRLLVL.